These 13 T cell receptor beta chains were sequenced from one sample in a study of blood T cell repertoires in COVID-19. Using immunoSEQ multiplex PCR, the repertoire was profiled, and TCRdb retains in-frame clones only, with some absent. This sample carries nearly 350,000 clones, about 83% of them seen once, and the ten largest clones take 3%. Sequencing was carried out using peripheral blood. These receptors were obtained from a man aged 25 to 40 with active or convalescent COVID-19.

The V call is TRBV4-1, the J call TRBJ1-2, with D unclear. The CDR3 loop spans 16 amino acids. Germline CDR1 is MGHRA and CDR2 is YSYEKL. V shed 0 bases and J shed 4 bases, with 15 bases lying between them. The CDR3 nucleotides are TGCGCCAGCAGCCAAGATGAGGTAAAGTTGCGCTATGGCTACACCTTC. This encodes CASSQDEVKLRYGYTF.

This chain joins TRBV6-1 and TRBJ1-1; 7 bases map to TRBD1. CDR1 and CDR2 (germline): MNHNS, SASEGT. V gave up 2 bases and J gave up 10 bases; unmatched junction bases: 7. CDR3 length equals 13 residues. CDR3: CASSEIGRGRAFF. The DNA of the CDR3 is TGTGCCAGCAGTGAAATCGGGAGGGGGCGAGCTTTCTTT.

The CDR3 is CASTRDTTDTQYF. As DNA, the CDR3 is TGTGCCAGCACCCGGGACACCACAGATACGCAGTATTTT. The chain couples TRBV9 to TRBJ2-3; a possible D gene is TRBD1 (6 bases). Germline-derived CDR1 and CDR2 are SGDLS and YYNGEE. The CDR3 covers 13 residues. V was trimmed by 6 bases and J by 2 bases, leaving 10 bases between them. The whole variable domain, filled in from reference TRBV9 and TRBJ2-3, reads DSGVTQTPKHLITATGQRVTLRCSPRSGDLSVYWYQQSLDQGLQFLIQYYNGEERAKGNILERFSAQQFPDLHSELNLSSLELGDSALYFCASTRDTTDTQYFGPGTRLTVL.

CDR3: CASSLRPADNSPLHF. CDR3 coding DNA: TGTGCCAGCAGCCTCCGGCCGGCGGATAATTCACCCCTCCACTTT. The V and J genes are TRBV4-2 and TRBJ1-6; the D is unclear. Looked up from germline, CDR1 is LGHNA and CDR2 is YNFKEQ. V lost 4 bases and J lost 5, with 12 bases in between. The CDR3 loop spans 15 amino acids.

The chain recombines TRBV11-2 with TRBJ2-1; 9 positions match TRBD2. V trimming: 5 bases; J trimming: 3 bases; junction bases outside the gene matches: 11. The CDR3 runs 17 residues. Per the germline V gene, CDR1 is SGHAT and CDR2 is FQNNGV. The CDR3: CASSPLPLAGFYNEQFF. Here the CDR3 DNA reads TGTGCCAGCAGCCCCCTTCCCCTAGCGGGATTCTACAATGAGCAGTTCTTC.

The J gene is TRBJ1-2, the V gene TRBV2; tentatively, D is TRBD1 (6 bases). The length of the CDR3 is 15 residues. V lost 1 base and J lost 4, with 13 bases in between. Germline CDR1 reads SNHLY; CDR2 reads FYNNEI. CDR3 coding DNA: TGTGCCAGCAGTGAAGAAGGGGGGGCGATCTATGGCTACACCTTC. As protein: CASSEEGGAIYGYTF.

This clone was recorded a few times. V gene TRBV15 combines with J gene TRBJ1-1; perhaps TRBD1 as D (5 bases). CDR3 length: 17 residues. Germline V CDR1 and CDR2: LNHNV, YYDKDF (reference sequence). Trimming removed 0 bases at V and 3 bases at J, with 17 bases between. CDR3 loop: CATSRDGSRVGYTEAFF. Written as DNA, the CDR3 is TGTGCCACCAGCAGAGATGGTAGCAGGGTCGGGTACACTGAAGCTTTCTTT.

This clone was found once. The J gene is TRBJ1-6, the V gene TRBV5-5; D unclear. CDR3 length equals 16 residues. Trimming removed 7 bases from V and 10 bases from J, with 24 bases in between. Germline V lookup: CDR1 SGHKS, CDR2 YYEKEE (reference sequence). CDR3 in amino acids: CASVSGPSAFGSPLHF. For the CDR3, the DNA is TGTGCCAGCGTATCTGGCCCGAGCGCCTTCGGGTCACCCCTCCACTTT.

The chain has TRBV19 and TRBJ2-7; 10 bases line up with TRBD2. CDR1 is LNHDA and CDR2 is SQIVND in the germline V gene (reference sequence). The CDR3 contains 14 residues. V lost 3 bases, J lost 6 bases, and 5 bases stayed unmatched. Here the CDR3 reads CASSMASGSREQYF. The CDR3 region has the DNA TGTGCCAGTAGTATGGCTAGCGGGAGTCGCGAGCAGTACTTC.

The chain carries TRBV7-3 and TRBJ1-6; D unresolved. The ends were cut back, 5 bases at V and 7 bases at J, with 15 bases in the middle. There are 15 residues in the CDR3. CDR1 is SGHTA and CDR2 is FQGTGA in the germline V gene. CDR3 sequence reads: CASSPQTGRNSPLHF. The CDR3 nucleotides read TGTGCCAGCAGCCCACAGACCGGGAGGAATTCACCCCTCCACTTT.

This clone has only one observation. The genes are TRBV6-6 and TRBJ1-1; no firm D call. This CDR3 spans 15 amino acids. The germline gives CDR1 MNHNY, CDR2 SVGAGI (reference sequence). V dropped 6 bases and J dropped 1 base, with 15 bases sitting between them. The CDR3 is CASRRVEIPNTEAFF. CDR3 coding DNA: TGTGCCAGCAGGAGAGTAGAGATCCCGAACACTGAAGCTTTCTTT.

This chain uses TRBV6-5 with TRBJ2-7, with D possibly TRBD2 on 6 matching bases. Germline V CDR1 and CDR2: MNHEY, SVGAGI. The CDR3 extends over 13 amino acids. The V end lost 6 bases, the J end lost 9 bases, and 18 bases lay between the germline ends. The CDR3 spells CASRPGPGVGQYF. The CDR3 DNA is TGTGCCAGCAGACCGGGTCCGGGGGTGGGGCAGTACTTC.

V is TRBV3-1 (or the pseudogene TRBV3-2) and J is TRBJ1-4; D unresolved. Germline V gives CDR1 LGHDT, CDR2 YNNKEL (reference sequence). Trimming took 0 bases from V and 3 from J, leaving 14 bases between them. The CDR3 length is 17 residues. CDR3 DNA: TGTGCCAGCAGCCAAGATGTAGCCTCGTCGGCTAATGAAAAACTGTTTTTT. It encodes CASSQDVASSANEKLFF.